These 7 T cell receptor beta chains share one sample of origin, sequenced in a study of cytomegalovirus exposure and HLA in healthy donors. The PCR employed 60 Vbeta primers together with 13 Jbeta primers. Using immunoSEQ multiplex PCR, the repertoire was profiled, and TCRdb retains in-frame clones only, with some absent. The sample contains more than 85,000 clones, less than 85% of which appear only once. The sequenced sample consisted of PBMCs. All receptors come from a man aged 25 to 40 in good health and CMV-seropositive.

The chain combines TRBV19 with TRBJ2-7; D ambiguous. Germline V CDR1 and CDR2: LNHDA, SQIVND (reference sequence). The germline V and J ends were trimmed by 5 bases and 0 bases, with 14 bases remaining between them. The CDR3 is 15 amino acids. The CDR3 loop is CASSWAPHNSYEQYF. DNA of the CDR3: TGTGCCAGTAGTTGGGCGCCCCACAACTCCTACGAGCAGTACTTC.

The table lists this clone with a few counts. V and J are TRBV7-2 and TRBJ2-3; maybe TRBD2 (6 bases). Trimming left V 5 bases short and J 2 bases short, with 17 bases between. Germline CDR1 SGHTA, CDR2 FQGNSA. The CDR3 spans 16 residues. The CDR3 sequence: CASSIRIAAYTDTQYF. The DNA of the CDR3 is TGTGCCAGCAGCATTAGAATAGCGGCGTACACAGATACGCAGTATTTT.

This clone was observed a single time. The CDR3 reads CASSSHIENRADTQYF. CDR3 nucleotide sequence: TGTGCCAGCAGCTCCCACATTGAAAATCGGGCAGATACGCAGTATTTT. The chain combines TRBV7-8 with TRBJ2-3; no firm D call. CDR3 length: 16 amino acids. Trimming stripped 4 bases from V and 4 bases from J, with 18 bases between. Germline V gives CDR1 SGHVS, CDR2 FQNEAQ.

The chain uses TRBV4-3 and TRBJ2-5, with 7 nucleotides matching TRBD2. The V gene's germline CDR1 is LGHNA and CDR2 YSLEER. The V gene end was trimmed by 0 bases and the J gene end by 2 bases; junction bases not matched to a gene: 9. The CDR3 spans 17 residues. CDR3 bases: TGCGCCAGCAGCCAAGATGGCAATAGCGGGCTTCAAGAGACCCAGTACTTC. Its translation: CASSQDGNSGLQETQYF.

The DNA of the CDR3 is TGTGCCAGCAGGTTGTTAGTTGCCCACGAGCAGTACTTC. It specifies CASRLLVAHEQYF. The rearrangement uses TRBV6-5 and TRBJ2-7; no reliable D call. The germline V gene has CDR1 MNHEY and CDR2 SVGAGI. V lost 6 bases, J lost 5 bases, and 14 bases lay in between. This CDR3 spans 13 amino acids.

This chain connects TRBV6-5 to TRBJ1-2; 8 bases map to TRBD1. Germline V lookup: CDR1 MNHEY, CDR2 SVGAGI. The ends lost 0 bases at V and 7 bases at J; junction bases unmatched: 1. The CDR3 totals 13 residues. CDR3 sequence: CASSYSQGGGYTF. Here the CDR3 DNA reads TGTGCCAGCAGTTACTCACAGGGGGGTGGCTACACCTTC.

This clone was observed a handful of times. The rearrangement uses TRBV28 and TRBJ1-1, with a weak D call TRBD1 (6 bases). The CDR3 is 15 amino acids. Trimming cost V 6 bases and J 5 bases, with 19 bases left between them. Germline assignment: CDR1 MDHEN and CDR2 SYDVKM. The CDR3 nucleotides are TGTGCCAGCAGCCGACCAGGGGTTTGGGATACTGAAGCTTTCTTT. It yields the protein CASSRPGVWDTEAFF.